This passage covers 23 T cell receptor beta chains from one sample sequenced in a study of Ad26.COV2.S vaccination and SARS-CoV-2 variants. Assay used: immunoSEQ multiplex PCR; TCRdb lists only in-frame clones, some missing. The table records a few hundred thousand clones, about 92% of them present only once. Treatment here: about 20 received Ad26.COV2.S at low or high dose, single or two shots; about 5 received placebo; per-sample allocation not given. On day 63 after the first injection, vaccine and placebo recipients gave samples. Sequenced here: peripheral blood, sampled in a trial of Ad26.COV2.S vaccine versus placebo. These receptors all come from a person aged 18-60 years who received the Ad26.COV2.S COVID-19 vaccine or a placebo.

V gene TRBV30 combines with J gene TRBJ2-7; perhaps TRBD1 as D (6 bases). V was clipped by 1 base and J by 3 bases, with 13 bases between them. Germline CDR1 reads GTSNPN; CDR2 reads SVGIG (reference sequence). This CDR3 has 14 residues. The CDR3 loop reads CAWSASGTFYEQYF. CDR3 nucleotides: TGTGCCTGGAGTGCCTCCGGGACATTCTACGAGCAGTACTTC.

The CDR3: CASSPAVGPGNTIYF. As DNA, the CDR3 is TGTGCCAGCTCACCAGCTGTAGGGCCTGGAAACACCATATATTTT. The chain joins TRBV18 to TRBJ1-3, with D unclear. This CDR3 spans 15 amino acids. V dropped 2 bases and J dropped 2 bases, with 10 bases sitting between them. Germline CDR1 is KGHSH and CDR2 is LQKENI.

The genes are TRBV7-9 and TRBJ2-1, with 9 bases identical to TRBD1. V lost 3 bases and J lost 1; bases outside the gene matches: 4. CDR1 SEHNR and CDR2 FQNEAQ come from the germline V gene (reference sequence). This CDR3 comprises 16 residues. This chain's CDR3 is CASSFRQGGSYNEQFF. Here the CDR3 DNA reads TGTGCCAGCAGCTTCAGACAGGGGGGATCCTACAATGAGCAGTTCTTC.

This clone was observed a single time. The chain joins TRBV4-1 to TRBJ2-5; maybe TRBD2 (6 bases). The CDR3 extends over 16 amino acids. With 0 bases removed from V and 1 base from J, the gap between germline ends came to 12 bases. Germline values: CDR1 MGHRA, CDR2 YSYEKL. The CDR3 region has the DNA TGCGCCAGCAGCCAAGATTCCGGGGGAGGCCAAGAGACCCAGTACTTC. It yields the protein CASSQDSGGGQETQYF.

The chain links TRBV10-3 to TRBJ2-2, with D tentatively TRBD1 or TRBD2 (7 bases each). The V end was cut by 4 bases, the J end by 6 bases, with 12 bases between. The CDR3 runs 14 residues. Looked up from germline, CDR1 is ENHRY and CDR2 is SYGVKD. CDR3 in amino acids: CAISAGGAAGELFF. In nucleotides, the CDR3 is TGTGCCATCAGTGCAGGGGGGGCGGCCGGGGAGCTGTTTTTT.

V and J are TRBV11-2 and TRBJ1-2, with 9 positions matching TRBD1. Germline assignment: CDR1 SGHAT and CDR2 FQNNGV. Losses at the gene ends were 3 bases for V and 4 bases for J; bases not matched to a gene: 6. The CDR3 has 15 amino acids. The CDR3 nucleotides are TGTGCCAGCAGCTTGTCCCCGGGACAGGGCTATGGCTACACCTTC. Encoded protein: CASSLSPGQGYGYTF. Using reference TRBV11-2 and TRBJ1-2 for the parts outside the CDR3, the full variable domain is EAGVAQSPRYKIIEKRQSVAFWCNPISGHATLYWYQQILGQGPKLLIQFQNNGVVDDSQLPKDRFSAERLKGVDSTLKIQPAKLEDSAVYLCASSLSPGQGYGYTFGSGTRLTVV.

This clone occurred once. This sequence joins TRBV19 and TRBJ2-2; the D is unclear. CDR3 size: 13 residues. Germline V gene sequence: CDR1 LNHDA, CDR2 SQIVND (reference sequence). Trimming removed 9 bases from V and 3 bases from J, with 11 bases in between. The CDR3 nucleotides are TGTGCCAGCACCATTGAGGACACCGGGGAGCTGTTTTTT. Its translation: CASTIEDTGELFF. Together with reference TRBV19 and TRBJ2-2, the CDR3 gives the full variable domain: DGGITQSPKYLFRKEGQNVTLSCEQNLNHDAMYWYRQDPGQGLRLIYYSQIVNDFQKGDIAEGYSVSREKKESFPLTVTSAQKNPTAFYLCASTIEDTGELFFGEGSRLTVL.

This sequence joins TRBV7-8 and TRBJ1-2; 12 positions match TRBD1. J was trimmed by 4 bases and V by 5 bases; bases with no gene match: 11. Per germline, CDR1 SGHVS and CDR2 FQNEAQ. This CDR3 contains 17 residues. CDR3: CASSGRDRGLPAYGYTF. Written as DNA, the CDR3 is TGTGCCAGCAGCGGCCGGGACAGGGGGCTTCCAGCCTATGGCTACACCTTC.

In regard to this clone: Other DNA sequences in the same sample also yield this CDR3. The CDR3 loop is CASSWQVNQPQHF. The CDR3 DNA reads as TGTGCCAGCAGTTGGCAAGTCAATCAGCCCCAGCATTTT. The chain couples TRBV27 to TRBJ1-5; D ambiguous. The CDR3 runs 13 residues. The ends were cut back, 4 bases at V and 3 bases at J, with 7 bases in the middle. Germline V lookup: CDR1 MNHEY, CDR2 SMNVEV (reference sequence).

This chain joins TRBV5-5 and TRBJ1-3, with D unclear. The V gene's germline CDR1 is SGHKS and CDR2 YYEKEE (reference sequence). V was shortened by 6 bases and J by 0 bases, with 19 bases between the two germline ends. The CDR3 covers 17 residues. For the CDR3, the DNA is TGTGCCAGCAAACTCAGCCCCTCAGCCTCCTCTGGAAACACCATATATTTT. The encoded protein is CASKLSPSASSGNTIYF.

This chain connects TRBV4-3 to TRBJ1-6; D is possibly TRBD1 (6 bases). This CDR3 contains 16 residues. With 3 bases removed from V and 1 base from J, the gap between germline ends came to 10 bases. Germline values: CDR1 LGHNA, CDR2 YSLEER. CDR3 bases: TGCGCCAGCAGCCAGCACAGGGTATCCTATAATTCACCCCTCCACTTT. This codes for CASSQHRVSYNSPLHF.

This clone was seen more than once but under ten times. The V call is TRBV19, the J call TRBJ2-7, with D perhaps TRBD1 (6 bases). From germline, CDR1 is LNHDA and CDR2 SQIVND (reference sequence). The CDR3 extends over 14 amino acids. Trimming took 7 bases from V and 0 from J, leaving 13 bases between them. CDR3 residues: CASNEGDTSYEQYF. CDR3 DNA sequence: TGTGCCAGTAATGAAGGGGACACCTCCTACGAGCAGTACTTC.

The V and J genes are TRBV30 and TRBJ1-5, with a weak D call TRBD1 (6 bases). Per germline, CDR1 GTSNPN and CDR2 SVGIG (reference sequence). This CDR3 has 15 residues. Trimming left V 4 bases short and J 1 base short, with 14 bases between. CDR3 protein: CAWTAGAGSNQPQHF. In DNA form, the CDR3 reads TGTGCCTGGACGGCAGGGGCTGGGAGCAATCAGCCCCAGCATTTT.

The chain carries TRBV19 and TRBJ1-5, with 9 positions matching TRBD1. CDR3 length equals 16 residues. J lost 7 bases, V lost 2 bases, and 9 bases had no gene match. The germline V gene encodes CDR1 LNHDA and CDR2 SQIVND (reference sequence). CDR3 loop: CASSILQQGAVQPQHF. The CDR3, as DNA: TGTGCCAGTAGTATATTGCAACAGGGGGCCGTCCAGCCCCAGCATTTT.

CDR3 residues: CATSRVQGNIQYF. The CDR3 DNA follows: TGTGCCACCAGCAGAGTACAGGGAAACATTCAGTACTTC. V is TRBV15 and J is TRBJ2-4, with D perhaps matching TRBD1 (6 bases). Germline V gene sequence: CDR1 LNHNV, CDR2 YYDKDF (reference sequence). This CDR3 is 13 amino acids long. Trimming stripped 1 base from V and 6 bases from J, with 7 bases between.

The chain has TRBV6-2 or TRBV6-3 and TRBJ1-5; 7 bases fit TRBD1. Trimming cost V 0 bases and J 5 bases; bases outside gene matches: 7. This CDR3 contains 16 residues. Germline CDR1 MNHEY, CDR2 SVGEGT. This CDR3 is CASSYSLGQEYQPQHF. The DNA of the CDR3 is TGTGCCAGCAGTTACTCCTTAGGACAGGAGTATCAGCCCCAGCATTTT.

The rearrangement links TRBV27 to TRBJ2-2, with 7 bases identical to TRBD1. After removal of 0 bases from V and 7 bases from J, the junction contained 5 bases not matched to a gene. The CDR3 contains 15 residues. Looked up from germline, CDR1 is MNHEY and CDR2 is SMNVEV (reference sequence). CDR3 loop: CASSLSGTVIGELFF. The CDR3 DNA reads TGTGCCAGCAGTTTATCGGGGACAGTAATCGGGGAGCTGTTTTTT.

The CDR3 nucleotides read TGTGCCAGCAGCTTAAATACAGTCAACACTGAAGCTTTCTTT. It translates to CASSLNTVNTEAFF. The chain uses TRBV7-2 and TRBJ1-1; D gene uncertain. Trimming removed 2 bases at V and 2 bases at J, with 9 bases between. Germline lookup yields CDR1 SGHTA and CDR2 FQGNSA. The CDR3 loop spans 14 amino acids.

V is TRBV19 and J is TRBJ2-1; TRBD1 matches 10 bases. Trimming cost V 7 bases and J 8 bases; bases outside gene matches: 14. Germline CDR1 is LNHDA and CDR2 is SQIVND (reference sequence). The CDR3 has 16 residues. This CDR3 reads CASTTGQGIGNYEQFF. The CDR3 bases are TGTGCCAGTACAACGGGACAGGGGATTGGGAACTATGAGCAGTTCTTC. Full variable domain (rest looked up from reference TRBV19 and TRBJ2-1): DGGITQSPKYLFRKEGQNVTLSCEQNLNHDAMYWYRQDPGQGLRLIYYSQIVNDFQKGDIAEGYSVSREKKESFPLTVTSAQKNPTAFYLCASTTGQGIGNYEQFFGPGTRLTVL.

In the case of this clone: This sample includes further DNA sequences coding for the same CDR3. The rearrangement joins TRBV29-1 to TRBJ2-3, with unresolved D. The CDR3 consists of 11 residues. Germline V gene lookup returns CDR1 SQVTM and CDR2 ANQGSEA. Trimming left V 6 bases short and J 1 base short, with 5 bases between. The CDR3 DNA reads TGCAGCGTGGACCGCACAGATACGCAGTATTTT. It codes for CSVDRTDTQYF.

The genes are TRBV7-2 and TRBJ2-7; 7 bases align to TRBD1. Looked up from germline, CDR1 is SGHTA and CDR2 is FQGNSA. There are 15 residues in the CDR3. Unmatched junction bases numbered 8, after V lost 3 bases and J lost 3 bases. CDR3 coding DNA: TGTGCCAGCAGCTTCGACAGGGAGCTTATCTACGAGCAGTACTTC. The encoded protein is CASSFDRELIYEQYF.

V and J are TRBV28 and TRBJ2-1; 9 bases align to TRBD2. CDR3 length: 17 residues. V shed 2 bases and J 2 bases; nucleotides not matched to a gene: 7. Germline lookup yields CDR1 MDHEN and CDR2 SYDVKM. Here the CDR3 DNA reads TGTGCCAGCAGTTTACCGGGGGCTAGCGGGGCCTACAATGAGCAGTTCTTC. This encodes CASSLPGASGAYNEQFF. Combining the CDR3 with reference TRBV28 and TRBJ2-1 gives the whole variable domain DVKVTQSSRYLVKRTGEKVFLECVQDMDHENMFWYRQDPGLGLRLIYFSYDVKMKEKGDIPEGYSVSREKKERFSLILESASTNQTSMYLCASSLPGASGAYNEQFFGPGTRLTVL.

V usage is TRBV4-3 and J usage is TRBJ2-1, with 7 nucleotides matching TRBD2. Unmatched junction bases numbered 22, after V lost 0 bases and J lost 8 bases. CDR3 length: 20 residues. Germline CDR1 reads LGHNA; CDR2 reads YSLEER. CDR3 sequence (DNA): TGCGCCAGCAGCCAAGATCTGGGGGACTACCCCGGGGGGATATACGATGAGCAGTTCTTC. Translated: CASSQDLGDYPGGIYDEQFF.